This passage covers 6 T cell receptor beta chains from one sample sequenced in a study of blood T cell repertoires in COVID-19. Sequencing used immunoSEQ multiplex PCR; TCRdb keeps in-frame clones, though not all of them. The sample records fewer than 350,000 clones, roughly 90% being singletons. Sequencing input: PBMCs or T cells enriched from blood (not recorded which). The receptor source for this set is a woman in her twenties or thirties who had been exposed to COVID-19.

The rearrangement uses TRBV19 and TRBJ1-5, with D possibly matching TRBD1 (6 bases). Per germline, CDR1 LNHDA and CDR2 SQIVND (reference sequence). CDR3 length: 19 amino acids. Trimming pared 3 bases from V and 0 bases from J, leaving 21 bases between. This chain's CDR3 is CASSMPPFRQVYSNQPQHF. The CDR3 DNA sequence: TGTGCCAGTAGTATGCCCCCCTTCCGACAGGTATATAGCAATCAGCCCCAGCATTTT. The full variable domain, in which reference TRBV19 and TRBJ1-5 provide the parts outside the CDR3, is DGGITQSPKYLFRKEGQNVTLSCEQNLNHDAMYWYRQDPGQGLRLIYYSQIVNDFQKGDIAEGYSVSREKKESFPLTVTSAQKNPTAFYLCASSMPPFRQVYSNQPQHFGDGTRLSIL.

CDR3 in DNA: TGTGCCTGGACGGAGACAGTGACCTCCTACGAGCAGTACTTC. Translation: CAWTETVTSYEQYF. This chain connects TRBV30 to TRBJ2-7, with a possible D match to TRBD1 (5 bases). Germline assignment: CDR1 GTSNPN and CDR2 SVGIG (reference sequence). This CDR3 contains 14 residues. Trimming took 4 bases from V and 0 from J, leaving 13 bases between them.

This clone was counted a single time. Other DNA sequences of this sample code for an identical CDR3. The chain couples TRBV5-4 to TRBJ1-2, with D perhaps TRBD1 (6 bases). CDR3 length equals 13 residues. Germline assignment: CDR1 SGHNT and CDR2 YYREEE (reference sequence). V was pared by 0 bases and J by 8 bases, with 11 bases between. The CDR3 DNA sequence: TGTGCCAGCAGCTTGGAAGGGGGGGACGGCTACACCTTC. Protein: CASSLEGGDGYTF.

This clone was seen more than once but under ten times. V usage is TRBV13 and J usage is TRBJ2-7, with 9 bases that match TRBD2. Per the germline V gene, CDR1 is PRHDT and CDR2 is FYEKMQ (reference sequence). V trimming: 2 bases; J trimming: 2 bases; junction bases outside the gene matches: 7. The CDR3 extends over 16 amino acids. DNA for the CDR3: TGTGCCAGCAGCTTAACCGGGACTAGCAGAACCTACGAGCAGTACTTC. Residues: CASSLTGTSRTYEQYF.

This clone was observed a few times. The chain links TRBV7-8 to TRBJ1-5, with 8 bases that match TRBD1. This CDR3 spans 16 amino acids. Germline loops: CDR1 SGHVS, CDR2 FQNEAQ. V shed 1 base, J shed 4 bases, and the junction held 6 bases outside the gene matches. The CDR3 nucleotides are TGTGCCAGCAGCTTAGGAGGACAGGGATGGAATCAGCCCCAGCATTTT. Its protein product is CASSLGGQGWNQPQHF.

This rearrangement joins TRBV6-2 or TRBV6-3 to TRBJ2-1, with 14 bases matching TRBD2. V was clipped by 5 bases and J by 9 bases; unmatched bases: 12. This CDR3 spans 17 amino acids. Germline CDR1 and CDR2: MNHEY and SVGEGT. The CDR3, as DNA: TGTGCCAGCAGTCCACCCGGCGGACTAGCGGGAGGTGGTGAGCAGTTCTTC. Its protein is CASSPPGGLAGGGEQFF.